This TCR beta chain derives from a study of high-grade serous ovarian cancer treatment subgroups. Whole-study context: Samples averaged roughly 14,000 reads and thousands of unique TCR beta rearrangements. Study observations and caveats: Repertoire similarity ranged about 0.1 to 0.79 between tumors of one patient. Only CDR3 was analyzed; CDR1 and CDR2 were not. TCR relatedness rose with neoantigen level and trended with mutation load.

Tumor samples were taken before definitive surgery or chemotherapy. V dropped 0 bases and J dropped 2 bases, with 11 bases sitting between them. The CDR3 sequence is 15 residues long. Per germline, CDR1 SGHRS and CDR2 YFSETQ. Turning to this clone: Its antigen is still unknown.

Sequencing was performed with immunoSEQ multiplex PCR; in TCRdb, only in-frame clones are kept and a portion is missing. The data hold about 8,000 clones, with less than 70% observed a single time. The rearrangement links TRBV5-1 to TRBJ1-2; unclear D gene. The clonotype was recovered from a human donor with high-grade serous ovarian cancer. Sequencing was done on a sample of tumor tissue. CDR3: CASSLAVGLNYGYTF. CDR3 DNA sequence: TGCGCCAGCAGCTTGGCTGTGGGGTTGAACTATGGCTACACCTTC.